This T cell receptor (beta chain) originates from a study of OX40 agonist ivuxolimab in advanced cancers. Across the study: In this trial design, patients received ivuxolimab intravenously at 0.01 to 10 mg/kg every 2 weeks. General observations from the study: No antigen was identified for the clonally expanded peripheral T cells.

This clone has just one count. Its specificity is not known. TCRdb keeps only in-frame clones here, not all; method: immunoSEQ multiplex PCR. In the table there are 40,000 to 45,000 clones, under 90% of which are singletons. This TCR derives from an adult with an advanced solid tumor such as melanoma, head and neck, liver or kidney cancer. Source: CD4+ or CD8+ T cells sorted from blood, taken in a trial of the OX40 agonist ivuxolimab.

Here the CDR3 DNA reads TGTGCCAGCACTCCGGGACTACCAAATTTCAGCGAGCAGTACTTC. Its translation is CASTPGLPNFSEQYF. J is TRBJ2-7 and V is TRBV7-6; TRBD2 agrees at 7 bases. The CDR3 contains 15 residues. After removal of 7 bases from V and 6 bases from J, the junction contained 15 bases not matched to a gene. The germline CDR1 and CDR2 sequences are SGHVS and FNYEAQ. Based on the CDR3 plus reference TRBV7-6 and TRBJ2-7, the full variable domain is GAGVSQSPRYKVTKRGQDVALRCDPISGHVSLYWYRQALGQGPEFLTYFNYEAQQDKSGLPNDRFSAERPEGSISTLTIQRTEQRDSAMYRCASTPGLPNFSEQYFGPGTRLTVT.